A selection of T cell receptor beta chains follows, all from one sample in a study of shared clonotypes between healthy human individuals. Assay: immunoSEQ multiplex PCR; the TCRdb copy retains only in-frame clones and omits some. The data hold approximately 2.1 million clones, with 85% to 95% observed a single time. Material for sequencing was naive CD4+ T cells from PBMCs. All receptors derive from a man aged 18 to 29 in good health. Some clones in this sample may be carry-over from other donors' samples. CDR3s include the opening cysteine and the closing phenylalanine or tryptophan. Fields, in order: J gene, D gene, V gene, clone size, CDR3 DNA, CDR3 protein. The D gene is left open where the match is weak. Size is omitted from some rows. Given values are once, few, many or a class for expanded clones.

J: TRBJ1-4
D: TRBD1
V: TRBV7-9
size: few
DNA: TGTGCCAGCAGTCTCGGGACAGCCCATGAAAAACTGTTTTTT
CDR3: CASSLGTAHEKLFF

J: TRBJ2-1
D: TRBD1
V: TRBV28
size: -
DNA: TGTGCCAGCAGTTTACAGGGGGATAATGAGCAGTTCTTC
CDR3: CASSLQGDNEQFF

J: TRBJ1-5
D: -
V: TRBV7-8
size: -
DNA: TGTGCCAGCAGCTCGGGACTGGTCCAGCCCCAGCATTTT
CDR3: CASSSGLVQPQHF

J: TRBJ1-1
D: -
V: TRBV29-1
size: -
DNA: TGCAGCGTTAGCAGGGTGGTTAACACTGAAGCTTTCTTT
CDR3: CSVSRVVNTEAFF

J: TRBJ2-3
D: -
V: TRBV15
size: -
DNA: TGTGCCACCAGCAGGGATGGGACTTCAGATACGCAGTATTTT
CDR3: CATSRDGTSDTQYF

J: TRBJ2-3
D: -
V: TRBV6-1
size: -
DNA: TGTGCCAGCCCACCGGGACTTTCTAGCACAGATACGCAGTATTTT
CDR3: CASPPGLSSTDTQYF

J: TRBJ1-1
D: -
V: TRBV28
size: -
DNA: TGTGCCAGCAGAAACCCGGGACGGCGGAACCTCGGGGCTTTCTTT
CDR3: CASRNPGRRNLGAFF

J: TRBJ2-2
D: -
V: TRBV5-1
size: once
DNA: TGCGCCAGCAGCCCCGACAGCTCTCTCACCGGGGAGCTGTTTTTT
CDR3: CASSPDSSLTGELFF

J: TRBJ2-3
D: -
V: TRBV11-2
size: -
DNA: TGTGCCAGCAGCTTGGGACTCTCTAATACGCAGTATTTT
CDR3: CASSLGLSNTQYF

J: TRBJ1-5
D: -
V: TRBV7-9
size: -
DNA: TGTGCCAGCAGCTCCCCCGGCGGCGGCAATCAGCCCCAGCATTTT
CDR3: CASSSPGGGNQPQHF

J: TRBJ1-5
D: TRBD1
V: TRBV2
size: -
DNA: TGTGCCAGCAGAGGACAGGACCAGCCCCAGCATTTT
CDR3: CASRGQDQPQHF

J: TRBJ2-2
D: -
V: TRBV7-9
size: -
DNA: TGTGCCAGCAGCTTGAGACTCCCGGCGAACACCGGGGAGCTGTTTTTT
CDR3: CASSLRLPANTGELFF

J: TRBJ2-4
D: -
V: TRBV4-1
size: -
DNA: TGCGCCAGCAGCCACCTGACTAGTAAAAACATTCAGTACTTC
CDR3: CASSHLTSKNIQYF

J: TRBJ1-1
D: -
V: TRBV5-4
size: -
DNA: TGTGCCAGCAGCCCGGTGGGGGGTCGACACACTGAAGCTTTCTTT
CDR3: CASSPVGGRHTEAFF

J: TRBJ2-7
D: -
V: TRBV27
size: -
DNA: TGTGCCAACCGAACATTACAGGTGGGGCGTTACTACGAGCAGTACTTC
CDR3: CANRTLQVGRYYEQYF

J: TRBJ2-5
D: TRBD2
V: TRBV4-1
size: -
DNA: TGCGCCAGCAGCCAAGATGGGCGGACTAGCGGGAGGAAGACCCAGTACTTC
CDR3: CASSQDGRTSGRKTQYF

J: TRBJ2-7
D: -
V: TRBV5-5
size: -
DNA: TGTGCCAGCAGCTTGACAACAGGGAGCTACGAGCAGTACTTC
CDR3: CASSLTTGSYEQYF

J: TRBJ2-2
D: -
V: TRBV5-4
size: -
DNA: TGTGCCAGCAGCTTGGCAGGGACAAACACCGGGGAGCTGTTTTTT
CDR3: CASSLAGTNTGELFF

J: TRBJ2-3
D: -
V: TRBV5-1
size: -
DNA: TGCGCCAGCAGCCTAGTGCCGACAGATACGCAGTATTTT
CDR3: CASSLVPTDTQYF

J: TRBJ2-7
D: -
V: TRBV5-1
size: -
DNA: TGCGCCAGCAGCTTCGCAGGGACCTCCTACGAGCAGTACTTC
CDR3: CASSFAGTSYEQYF

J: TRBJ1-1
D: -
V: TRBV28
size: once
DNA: TGTGCCACCCTAGGGGTCGGCACTGAAGCTTTCTTT
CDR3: CATLGVGTEAFF

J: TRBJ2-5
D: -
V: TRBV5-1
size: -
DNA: TGCGCCAGCAGCTTCGCGGCCTCAAAGGGAGAGACCCAGTACTTC
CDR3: CASSFAASKGETQYF

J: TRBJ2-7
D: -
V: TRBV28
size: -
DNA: TGTGCCAGCAGTGCCCCATTGGGGGGCTCCTACGAGCAGTACTTC
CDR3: CASSAPLGGSYEQYF

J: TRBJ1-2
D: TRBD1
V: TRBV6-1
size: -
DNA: TGTGCCAGCCAGACAGGGGGCTCGTTTGACTATGGCTACACCTTC
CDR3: CASQTGGSFDYGYTF

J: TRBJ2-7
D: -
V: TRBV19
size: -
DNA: TGTGCCAGTAGGCTGGGTGACGAGCAGTACTTC
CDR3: CASRLGDEQYF

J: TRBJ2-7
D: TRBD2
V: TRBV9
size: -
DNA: TGTGCCAGCAGCGCCCTCGGGACTAGCTCCATTTACGAGCAGTACTTC
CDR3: CASSALGTSSIYEQYF

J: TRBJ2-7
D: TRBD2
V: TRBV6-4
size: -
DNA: TGTGCCAGCAGTGACCCCCGTGCTAGCGGGATATCCTACGAGCAGTACTTC
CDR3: CASSDPRASGISYEQYF

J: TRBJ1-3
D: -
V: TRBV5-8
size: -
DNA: TGTGCCAGTCATAAGGGATTCTCTGGAAACACCATATATTTT
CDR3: CASHKGFSGNTIYF

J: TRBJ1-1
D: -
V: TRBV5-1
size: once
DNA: TGCGCCAGCAGCTCCCCTGTCGGCACTGAAGCTTTCTTT
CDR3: CASSSPVGTEAFF

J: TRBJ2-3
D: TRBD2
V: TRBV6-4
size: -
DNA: TGTGCCAGCAGTGACTTTCCTAGCGGGAGAGGTACAGATACGCAGTATTTT
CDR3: CASSDFPSGRGTDTQYF

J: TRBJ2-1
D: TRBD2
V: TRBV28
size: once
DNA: TGTGCCAGCAGTTTCGCGGGAGACGCCTACAATGAGCAGTTCTTC
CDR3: CASSFAGDAYNEQFF

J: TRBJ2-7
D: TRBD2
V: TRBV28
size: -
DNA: TGTGCCAGCAGTGACCCTAGCGGGAGCGACGAGCAGTACTTC
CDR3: CASSDPSGSDEQYF

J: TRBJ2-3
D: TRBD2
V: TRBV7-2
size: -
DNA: TGTGCCAGCAGCGGCCTTGGCGGGAGACGGGCAGATACGCAGTATTTT
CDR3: CASSGLGGRRADTQYF

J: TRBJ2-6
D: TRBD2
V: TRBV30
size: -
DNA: TGTGCCTGGAGTAGGACTAGCCAACTTTTTGCTGGGGCCAACGTCCTGACTTTC
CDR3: CAWSRTSQLFAGANVLTF

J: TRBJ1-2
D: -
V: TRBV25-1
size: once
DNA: TGTGCCAGCAGTGAAACAGGGAGAAACTATGGCTACACCTTC
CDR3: CASSETGRNYGYTF

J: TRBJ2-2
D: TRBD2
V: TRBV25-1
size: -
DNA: TGTGCCAGCAGTGAACGAGGGGGACTAGCGGGAGCGGTCGGGGAGCTGTTTTTT
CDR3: CASSERGGLAGAVGELFF

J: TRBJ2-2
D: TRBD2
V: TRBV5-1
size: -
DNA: TGCGCCAGCAGCTTGGCTAGCGGGATCACCGGGGAGCTGTTTTTT
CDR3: CASSLASGITGELFF

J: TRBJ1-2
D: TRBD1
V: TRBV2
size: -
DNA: TGTGCCAGCAGACCCCGACAGGGCGACTATGGCTACACCTTC
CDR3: CASRPRQGDYGYTF

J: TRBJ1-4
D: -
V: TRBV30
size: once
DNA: TGTGCCTGGAGTGTATGGGAGCCTAATGAAAAACTGTTTTTT
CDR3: CAWSVWEPNEKLFF

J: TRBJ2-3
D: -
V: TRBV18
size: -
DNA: TGTGCCAGCTCACCTGGTAGGACCGATACGCAGTATTTT
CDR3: CASSPGRTDTQYF

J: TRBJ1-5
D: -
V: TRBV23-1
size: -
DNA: TGCGCCAGCAGTCAATCGCCTAATCAGCCCCAGCATTTT
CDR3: CASSQSPNQPQHF

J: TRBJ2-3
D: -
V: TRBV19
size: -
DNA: TGTGCCAGTAGTATTTACGGCCAGGGTAGGGCCGATACGCAGTATTTT
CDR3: CASSIYGQGRADTQYF

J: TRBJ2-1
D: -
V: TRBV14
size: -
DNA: TGTGCCAGCAGCCATACCCGTATCCCCTACAATGAGCAGTTCTTC
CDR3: CASSHTRIPYNEQFF

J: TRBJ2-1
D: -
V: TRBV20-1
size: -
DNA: TGCAGTGCTGGCAATGAGCAGTTCTTC
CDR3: CSAGNEQFF

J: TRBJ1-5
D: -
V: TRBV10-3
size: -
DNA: TGTGCCATCAGTGAGTCGAGGGACGGAGATCAGCCCCAGCATTTT
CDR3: CAISESRDGDQPQHF

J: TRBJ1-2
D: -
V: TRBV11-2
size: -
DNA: TGTGCCAGCAGCACCCCGAAGGGCAATAACTATGGCTACACCTTC
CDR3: CASSTPKGNNYGYTF

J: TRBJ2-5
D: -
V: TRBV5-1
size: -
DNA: TGCGCCACGCGCGGGACCTACTCGAAACAGTACTTC
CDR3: CATRGTYSKQYF

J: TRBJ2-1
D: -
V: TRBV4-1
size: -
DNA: TGCGCCAGCAGCCAAGAACCCCGGGGCAATGAGCAGTTCTTC
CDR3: CASSQEPRGNEQFF

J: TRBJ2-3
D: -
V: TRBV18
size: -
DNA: TGTGCCAGCTCACCGGGGTTTGCAGATACGCAGTATTTT
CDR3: CASSPGFADTQYF

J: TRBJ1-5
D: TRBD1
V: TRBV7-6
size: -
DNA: TGTGCCAGCAGCTTAAGACCCCCGAGACAGGGAGGCAATCAGCCCCAGCATTTT
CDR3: CASSLRPPRQGGNQPQHF

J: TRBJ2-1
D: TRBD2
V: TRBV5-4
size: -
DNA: TGTGCCAGCAGATTAGCGGGAGGTCCCTACAATGAGCAGTTCTTC
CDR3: CASRLAGGPYNEQFF

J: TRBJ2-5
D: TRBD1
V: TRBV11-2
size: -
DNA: TGTGCCAGCAGCTTGCTACCGGGACAGGGAACAGAGACCCAGTACTTC
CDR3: CASSLLPGQGTETQYF

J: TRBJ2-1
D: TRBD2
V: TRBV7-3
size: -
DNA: TGTGCCAGCAGCCGACTAGCGGACAATGAGCAGTTCTTC
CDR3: CASSRLADNEQFF

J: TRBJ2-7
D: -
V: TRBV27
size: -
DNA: TGTGCCAGCCAATTAACATGGGTGAGGGGTTCCTACGAGCAGTACTTC
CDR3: CASQLTWVRGSYEQYF

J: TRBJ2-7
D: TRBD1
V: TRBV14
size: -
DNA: TGTGCCAGCAGCCGCAGGGGGCCCTACGAGCAGTACTTC
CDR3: CASSRRGPYEQYF

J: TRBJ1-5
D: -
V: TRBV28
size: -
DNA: TGTGCCAGCACCCTGGGCTTTTATAGCAATCAGCCCCAGCATTTT
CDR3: CASTLGFYSNQPQHF

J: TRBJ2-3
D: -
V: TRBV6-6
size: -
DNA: TGTGCCAGCAGTTCCGCAGATACGCAGTATTTT
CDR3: CASSSADTQYF

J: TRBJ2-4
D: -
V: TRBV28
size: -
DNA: TGTGCCAGCAGGCCCGGGAGCCAGACAGCCAAAAACATTCAGTACTTC
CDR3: CASRPGSQTAKNIQYF